This T cell receptor (beta chain) was documented in a study of human T cells and chemical hapten exposure. Study in general: The study enrolled mostly female patients with alopecia areata, totalis or universalis. Study-wide results and caveats: Donors in the study had alopecia, meaning their immune response may differ from healthy people's.

Time point described: pre-sensitization, week 0. This sample's treatment: therapeutic diphenylcyclopropenone sensitization with weekly scalp DPC. It was the library that attached unique molecular identifiers to individual cDNA molecules. Methods used by the authors: Individual samples carried between roughly 23,224 and 700,000 TCRs, with 95,638 as the median. TCRdb reprocessed the RACE reads with MiXCR, giving one entry per CDR3 protein. The V and J calls were not made by the authors but by TCRdb's processing. There are 180,000 or so distinct CDR3 sequences in the sample; roughly 30% occur only once, and 2.9% lies in the top ten. The CDR3 has 12 residues. Germline V lookup: CDR1 SQVTM, CDR2 ANQGSEA. Trimming took 2 bases from V and 6 from J, leaving 9 bases between them. This clonotype was detected a few times. Its antigen remains unidentified.

This chain links TRBV29-1 with TRBJ2-3; D perhaps matches TRBD2 (5 bases). Here the sequenced sample was whole blood, taken in connection with sensitization to the hapten diphenylcyclopropenone (DPC). This TCR was recovered from a woman aged 25 to 45 with alopecia areata. Some clones in this sample may be carry-over from other donors' samples. The CDR3 DNA reads TGCAGCGTTGAACGGGGTTTGGATACGCAGTATTTT. Its protein is CSVERGLDTQYF.